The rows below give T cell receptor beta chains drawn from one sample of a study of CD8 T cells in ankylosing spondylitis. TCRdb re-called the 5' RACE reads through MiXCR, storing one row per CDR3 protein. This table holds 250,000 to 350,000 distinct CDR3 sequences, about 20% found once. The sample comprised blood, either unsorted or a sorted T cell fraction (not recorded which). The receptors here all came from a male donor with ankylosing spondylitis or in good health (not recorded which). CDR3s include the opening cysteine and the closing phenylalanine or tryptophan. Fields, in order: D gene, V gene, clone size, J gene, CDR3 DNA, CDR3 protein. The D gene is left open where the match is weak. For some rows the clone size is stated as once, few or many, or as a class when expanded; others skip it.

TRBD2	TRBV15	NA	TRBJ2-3	TGTGCCACCAGCAGAGATCTCAGCGGGGTTAGCACAGATACGCAGTATTTT	CATSRDLSGVSTDTQYF
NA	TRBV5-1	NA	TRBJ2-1	TGCGCCAGCAGCTTGGGACAGGTTCAAGAGCAGTTCTTC	CASSLGQVQEQFF
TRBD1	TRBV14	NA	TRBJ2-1	TGTGCCAGCAGCGAAAGACCGGACAGGGTGCGCTACAATGAGCAGTTCTTC	CASSERPDRVRYNEQFF
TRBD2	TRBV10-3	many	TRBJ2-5	TGTGCCATCAGTGAGTCGACTAGCGGTAGGGGAACAGAGACCCAGTACTTC	CAISESTSGRGTETQYF
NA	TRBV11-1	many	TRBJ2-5	TGTGCCAGCAGCTTTGGCTTCCAAGAGACCCAGTACTTC	CASSFGFQETQYF
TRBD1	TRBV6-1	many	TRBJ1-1	TGTGCCAGCAGTACAGGGGAGATGAACACTGAAGCTTTCTTT	CASSTGEMNTEAFF
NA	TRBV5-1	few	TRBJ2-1	TGCGCCAGCAGCCATCGCCTCGAAGCGGTACTCACAACTCCACCTCACAATGAGCAGTTCTTC	CASSHRLEAVLTTPPHNEQFF
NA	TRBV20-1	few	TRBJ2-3	TGCAGTGCTAGTTCCTACGTGGGGCGTCCAGGAGATACGCAGTATTTT	CSASSYVGRPGDTQYF
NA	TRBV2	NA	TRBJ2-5	TGTGCCAGCAGTGGTAATGTTTGGGAAGAGACCCAGTACTTC	CASSGNVWEETQYF
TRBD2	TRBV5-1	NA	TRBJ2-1	TGCGCCAGCAGCTTCATCGATAGACTAGCGGGAGGTGATGAGCAGTTCTTC	CASSFIDRLAGGDEQFF
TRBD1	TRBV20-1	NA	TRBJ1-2	TGCAGTGCTACCCCAGGGGGCAGCTATGGCTACACCTTC	CSATPGGSYGYTF
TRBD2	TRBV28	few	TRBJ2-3	TGTGCCAGCATCGCGGGGGGAACAGATACGCAGTATTTT	CASIAGGTDTQYF
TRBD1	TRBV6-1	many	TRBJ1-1	TGTGCCAGCAGTCGGGACAGGGAGGGGACGATGGACACTGAAGCTTTCTTT	CASSRDREGTMDTEAFF
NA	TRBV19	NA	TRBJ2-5	TGTGCCAGTAGTCCCCAACTAGGTCGGGTAGAGACCCAGTACTTC	CASSPQLGRVETQYF
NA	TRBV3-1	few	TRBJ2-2	TGTGCCAGCAGCCAAGGCAGGGTCGATTCCGGGGAGCTGTTTTTT	CASSQGRVDSGELFF
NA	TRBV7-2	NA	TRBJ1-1	TGTGCCAGCAGCATCTCGCCGGGAGCGAACACTGAAGCTTTCTTT	CASSISPGANTEAFF
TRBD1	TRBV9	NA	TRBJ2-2	TGTGCCAGCAGCGTAGACAGGGGGCGGTACACCGGGGAGCTGTTTTTT	CASSVDRGRYTGELFF
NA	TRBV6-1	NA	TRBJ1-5	TGTGCCAGCAGCTCGCAGGGGAGGGTCAATCAGCCCCAGCATTTT	CASSSQGRVNQPQHF
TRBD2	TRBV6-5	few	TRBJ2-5	TGTGCCAGCAGTTCCTCGGCTTGGACTAGAGGGGAGACCCAGTACTTC	CASSSSAWTRGETQYF
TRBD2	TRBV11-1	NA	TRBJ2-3	TGTGCCAGCAGCTTATGGCTTGGCGGGGGGGCCTTCACAGATACGCAGTATTTT	CASSLWLGGGAFTDTQYF
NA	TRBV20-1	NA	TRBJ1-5	TGCAGTGCTAGTTCGGGTTCAGGTCAGCCCCAGCATTTT	CSASSGSGQPQHF
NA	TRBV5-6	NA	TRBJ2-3	TGTGCCAGCAGCTTGGTTTCAGGGGCGGGGGCAGATACGCAGTATTTT	CASSLVSGAGADTQYF
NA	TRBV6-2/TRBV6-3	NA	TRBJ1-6	TGTGCCAGCAGTCGAACGGTAAATAATTCACCCCTCCACTTT	CASSRTVNNSPLHF
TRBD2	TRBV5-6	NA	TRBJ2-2	TGTGCCAGCAGCTTCGGACTAGTGGACACCGGGGAGCTGTTTTTT	CASSFGLVDTGELFF
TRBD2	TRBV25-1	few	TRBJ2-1	TGTGCCAGCATCTGGGCTAGCGGGAGTTATGAGCAGTTCTTC	CASIWASGSYEQFF
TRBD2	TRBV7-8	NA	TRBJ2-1	TGTGCCAGCAGCTTAGCCCTTGTGAGCGGGAGTCACTACAATGAGCAGTTCTTC	CASSLALVSGSHYNEQFF
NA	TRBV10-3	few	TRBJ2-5	TGTGCCATCAAGGCCACCGGCCCCCAAGAGACCCAGTACTTC	CAIKATGPQETQYF